Shown below are 30 T cell receptor beta chains from a single sample sequenced in a study of blood T cell repertoires in COVID-19 (dated by TCRdb to about 2020). To prepare the library, the immunoSEQ multiplex PCR assay was applied. This immuneACCESS table, as held by TCRdb, lists in-frame sequences with V and J called but not all clones. Of the missing ones, under half trace to an unresolved V gene in checked studies; the others have no known cause. Present in this sample are 200,000 to 300,000 clones, 80% to 85% of which were seen just once. The ten top clones hold 4.2% of the sample. Sequencing input: peripheral blood. These receptors all come from a man in his fifties or sixties with acute or convalescent COVID-19.

J is TRBJ1-5 and V is TRBV7-2; 10 bases map to TRBD1. This CDR3 has 14 amino acids. Trimming took 1 base from V and 6 from J; bases not matched to a gene: 0. The V gene's germline CDR1 is SGHTA and CDR2 FQGNSA. In DNA form, the CDR3 reads TGTGCCAGCAGCTTAGGGGACAGGGGTCAGCCCCAGCATTTT. This sequence encodes CASSLGDRGQPQHF.

In regard to this clone: The junction differs from germline at one of its ends, possibly a read error. The rearrangement uses TRBV18 and TRBJ2-1; D possibly corresponds to TRBD2 (6 bases). Germline loops: CDR1 KGHSH, CDR2 LQKENI. The CDR3 length is 13 residues. As DNA, the CDR3 is TGTGCCAGCTCAACGGGACTCTACGATGAGCAGTTCTTC. Amino acids: CASSTGLYDEQFF.

This clone was seen just once. This chain connects TRBV19 to TRBJ2-7; D is uncertain. The V gene's germline CDR1 is LNHDA and CDR2 SQIVND (reference sequence). Trimming cost V 4 bases and J 5 bases, with 15 bases left between them. This CDR3 is 14 amino acids long. The CDR3 here is CASSSERITDEQYF. CDR3 sequence (DNA): TGTGCCAGTAGTAGCGAGAGGATCACCGACGAGCAGTACTTC.

This chain connects TRBV7-9 to TRBJ1-3, with 9 bases aligning to TRBD1. The CDR3 has 15 amino acids. The germline gives CDR1 SEHNR, CDR2 FQNEAQ (reference sequence). Germline trimming cut 3 bases from V and 4 bases from J; bases unmatched to any gene: 4. The CDR3 DNA follows: TGTGCCAGCAGCTTCGGGACAGGGCGCGGAAACACCATATATTTT. This gives the protein CASSFGTGRGNTIYF.

The gene calls are TRBV7-8 and TRBJ1-1, with 7 bases fitting TRBD1. Unmatched junction bases numbered 9, after V lost 7 bases and J lost 1 base. Germline CDR1 reads SGHVS; CDR2 reads FQNEAQ. This CDR3 region has 15 residues. The CDR3 nucleotides are TGTGCCAGCACACCTTCGGGACAGTGGAACACTGAAGCTTTCTTT. Translation gives CASTPSGQWNTEAFF.

V is TRBV28 and J is TRBJ1-4; the D gene is possibly TRBD1 (5 bases). Germline CDR1 reads MDHEN; CDR2 reads SYDVKM. This CDR3 contains 14 residues. Trimming took off 5 bases at V and 5 bases at J, with 12 bases between the two ends. The CDR3 reads CASSAGLKNEKLFF. CDR3 bases: TGTGCCAGCAGTGCGGGACTTAAGAATGAAAAACTGTTTTTT.

The J gene is TRBJ2-5, the V gene TRBV2, with a possible D match to TRBD2 (6 bases). The germline gives CDR1 SNHLY, CDR2 FYNNEI. The CDR3 sequence is 13 residues long. The V and J ends lost 5 bases and 4 bases respectively, with 11 bases between them. CDR3 sequence (DNA): TGTGCCAGCAGTATCACTAGCCGAGAGACCCAGTACTTC. This codes for CASSITSRETQYF.

The CDR3 protein is CASSSGTRVETQYF. The CDR3 nucleotides are TGTGCCAGCAGCTCCGGCACCCGGGTGGAGACCCAGTACTTC. The chain joins TRBV11-2 to TRBJ2-5; D not certain. The CDR3 loop spans 14 amino acids. Trimming took off 4 bases at V and 5 bases at J, with 14 bases between the two ends. Germline V lookup: CDR1 SGHAT, CDR2 FQNNGV. Filled out from reference TRBV11-2 and TRBJ2-5, the complete variable domain reads EAGVAQSPRYKIIEKRQSVAFWCNPISGHATLYWYQQILGQGPKLLIQFQNNGVVDDSQLPKDRFSAERLKGVDSTLKIQPAKLEDSAVYLCASSSGTRVETQYFGPGTRLLVL.

The chain carries TRBV7-9 and TRBJ2-7, with TRBD2 identical over 7 bases. J was trimmed by 2 bases and V by 5 bases; bases with no gene match: 6. Germline CDR1 and CDR2: SEHNR and FQNEAQ (reference sequence). The CDR3 spans 14 residues. The CDR3 sequence: CASSPGRGAYEQYF. CDR3 nucleotide sequence: TGTGCCAGCAGCCCAGGTCGGGGGGCCTACGAGCAGTACTTC. Variable domain in full (rest from reference TRBV7-9 and TRBJ2-7): DTGVSQNPRHKITKRGQNVTFRCDPISEHNRLYWYRQTLGQGPEFLTYFQNEAQLEKSRLLSDRFSAERPKGSFSTLEIQRTEQGDSAMYLCASSPGRGAYEQYFGPGTRLTVT.

The rearrangement joins TRBV5-1 to TRBJ2-3, with a tentative D call TRBD2 (5 bases). V gave up 2 bases and J gave up 4 bases, with 11 bases separating them. This CDR3 has 14 residues. CDR1 SGHRS and CDR2 YFSETQ come from the germline V gene. The CDR3 is CASSFGSLADTQYF. CDR3 in DNA: TGCGCCAGCAGCTTTGGGAGTCTCGCAGATACGCAGTATTTT. Full variable domain (remainder filled in from reference TRBV5-1 and TRBJ2-3): KAGVTQTPRYLIKTRGQQVTLSCSPISGHRSVSWYQQTPGQGLQFLFEYFSETQRNKGNFPGRFSGRQFSNSRSEMNVSTLELGDSALYLCASSFGSLADTQYFGPGTRLTVL.

The chain joins TRBV6-5 to TRBJ2-4; 9 nucleotides align to TRBD2. The CDR3 is 15 amino acids. Germline V CDR1 and CDR2: MNHEY, SVGAGI. V lost 2 bases to trimming and J lost 8 bases; unmatched junction nucleotides: 7. This CDR3 reads CASSYVGGRADIQYF. The CDR3, as DNA: TGTGCCAGCAGTTACGTAGGCGGGAGGGCCGACATTCAGTACTTC.

In regard to this clone: This sample includes further DNA sequences coding for the same CDR3. The chain links TRBV18 to TRBJ2-3, with 12 bases matching TRBD2. After removal of 3 bases from V and 6 bases from J, the junction contained 4 bases not matched to a gene. CDR1 and CDR2 (germline): KGHSH, LQKENI. The CDR3 extends over 15 amino acids. CDR3 coding DNA: TGTGCCAGCTCACCGCTAGCGGGAGGGGCGGATACGCAGTATTTT. Translation gives CASSPLAGGADTQYF. The full variable domain, with the rest looked up from reference TRBV18 and TRBJ2-3, is NAGVMQNPRHLVRRRGQEARLRCSPMKGHSHVYWYRQLPEEGLKFMVYLQKENIIDESGMPKERFSAEFPKEGPSILRIQQVVRGDSAAYFCASSPLAGGADTQYFGPGTRLTVL.

This clone has only a few counts. The chain joins TRBV7-9 to TRBJ2-2, with TRBD1 identical over 8 bases. CDR3 size: 16 residues. Germline V gene lookup returns CDR1 SEHNR and CDR2 FQNEAQ (reference sequence). The ends lost 6 bases at V and 1 base at J; junction bases unmatched: 7. Here the CDR3 reads CASRRDRSMNTGELFF. The DNA for the CDR3 is TGTGCCAGCAGACGGGACAGGTCGATGAACACCGGGGAGCTGTTTTTT.

This chain uses TRBV15 with TRBJ2-2; TRBD1 is a possible D gene (7 bases). V was pared by 0 bases and J by 5 bases, with 16 bases between. CDR1 LNHNV and CDR2 YYDKDF come from the germline V gene (reference sequence). This CDR3 is 17 amino acids long. CDR3 sequence reads: CATSRDPLAGGTGELFF. For the CDR3, the DNA is TGTGCCACCAGCAGAGATCCCCTGGCAGGGGGGACCGGGGAGCTGTTTTTT.

This sequence joins TRBV7-8 and TRBJ2-5, with 7 bases matching TRBD1. The CDR3 runs to 16 residues. The germline V gene has CDR1 SGHVS and CDR2 FQNEAQ. V lost 1 base to trimming and J lost 3 bases; unmatched junction nucleotides: 8. The CDR3: CASSLVGTGEKETQYF. CDR3 in DNA: TGTGCCAGCAGCTTAGTCGGCACAGGGGAAAAAGAGACCCAGTACTTC.

This clone was observed a single time. This chain links TRBV5-1 with TRBJ2-3; no reliable D call. Trimming cost V 4 bases and J 0 bases, with 12 bases left between them. Germline V gene sequence: CDR1 SGHRS, CDR2 YFSETQ. The CDR3 is 15 residues long. CDR3 DNA sequence: TGCGCCAGCAGCGACTCCTCCTTCAGCACAGATACGCAGTATTTT. Amino acids: CASSDSSFSTDTQYF.

This clone was recorded once. The chain carries TRBV27 and TRBJ1-1; 8 bases line up with TRBD1. Germline values: CDR1 MNHEY, CDR2 SMNVEV (reference sequence). V was pared by 6 bases and J by 4 bases, with 10 bases of the junction left unmatched. The CDR3 is 15 amino acids. The CDR3 protein is CASSRTGSVGTEAFF. The CDR3, as DNA: TGTGCCAGCAGCCGGACAGGGTCCGTAGGCACTGAAGCTTTCTTT.

The rearrangement uses TRBV5-1 and TRBJ2-1, with D possibly matching TRBD2 (6 bases). This CDR3 is 15 amino acids long. V was pared by 2 bases and J by 7 bases, with 16 bases between. Germline V gene lookup returns CDR1 SGHRS and CDR2 YFSETQ. This CDR3 is CASSFMTGDLNEQFF. In DNA, the CDR3 is TGCGCCAGCAGCTTTATGACGGGGGATTTGAATGAGCAGTTCTTC. Together with reference TRBV5-1 and TRBJ2-1, the CDR3 gives the full variable domain: KAGVTQTPRYLIKTRGQQVTLSCSPISGHRSVSWYQQTPGQGLQFLFEYFSETQRNKGNFPGRFSGRQFSNSRSEMNVSTLELGDSALYLCASSFMTGDLNEQFFGPGTRLTVL.

On this clone: A junction end diverges from the germline sequence, so it may reflect a read error. This rearrangement joins TRBV6-4 to TRBJ1-2; TRBD1 is a possible D gene (5 bases). The CDR3 length is 14 residues. CDR1 MRHNA and CDR2 SNTAGT come from the germline V gene. In DNA form, the CDR3 reads TGTGCCTTCGGCCCCCCAGGGCCTAAATATGGCTACACCTTC. It is translated as CAFGPPGPKYGYTF.

This chain joins TRBV10-3 and TRBJ1-1; D not certain. CDR3 size: 13 residues. Germline V gives CDR1 ENHRY, CDR2 SYGVKD. Trimming shortened V by 0 bases and J by 1 base, and 3 bases separated the two germline ends. The CDR3 spells CAISESQNTEAFF. As DNA, the CDR3 is TGTGCCATCAGTGAGTCCCAGAACACTGAAGCTTTCTTT.

The rearrangement uses TRBV6-2 or TRBV6-3 and TRBJ2-1; D might be TRBD2 (6 bases). V lost 5 bases and J lost 3, with 17 bases in between. The CDR3 spans 16 residues. CDR1 is MNHEY, CDR2 SVGEGT, per germline. CDR3 residues: CASSIRGRGGYNEQFF. The CDR3 region has the DNA TGTGCCAGCAGTATACGGGGACGGGGAGGCTACAATGAGCAGTTCTTC.

The chain joins TRBV7-2 to TRBJ2-7; 10 nucleotides line up with TRBD2. The J segment lost 4 bases and the V segment lost 5 bases, leaving 8 bases of the junction unmatched. The CDR3 runs 15 residues. The germline gives CDR1 SGHTA, CDR2 FQGNSA. For the CDR3, the DNA is TGTGCCAGCAGCCTTCTAGCGGGAGTGGTATACGAGCAGTACTTC. Residues: CASSLLAGVVYEQYF.

The chain employs TRBV2 and TRBJ1-1; 7 nucleotides match TRBD1. Germline values: CDR1 SNHLY, CDR2 FYNNEI. V dropped 7 bases and J dropped 0; count of bases not matched to a gene: 5. This CDR3 is 14 amino acids long. CDR3 region: CASKGGPMNTEAFF. CDR3 nucleotide sequence: TGTGCCAGCAAAGGGGGCCCTATGAACACTGAAGCTTTCTTT.

The sample holds one count of this clone. This chain links TRBV18 with TRBJ2-5; TRBD1 matches 8 bases. This CDR3 has 14 residues. V lost 4 bases and J lost 5; bases outside the gene matches: 6. Germline-derived CDR1 and CDR2 are KGHSH and LQKENI. CDR3: CASSLGTGGETQYF. The DNA for the CDR3 is TGTGCCAGCTCACTCGGGACAGGAGGGGAGACCCAGTACTTC.

This chain's CDR3 is CASTYQGLTSGNTIYF. In DNA, the CDR3 is TGTGCCAGCACATATCAGGGGCTTACATCTGGAAACACCATATATTTT. The rearrangement uses TRBV2 and TRBJ1-3, with D maybe TRBD1 (6 bases). Germline V gives CDR1 SNHLY, CDR2 FYNNEI. The CDR3 sequence is 16 residues long. V shed 7 bases and J shed 1 base, with 17 bases lying between them.

This clone was recorded only once. This chain links TRBV4-1 with TRBJ2-6, with D perhaps TRBD2 (5 bases). V was cut by 4 bases and J by 0 bases, with 10 bases left in between. Germline assignment: CDR1 MGHRA and CDR2 YSYEKL. The CDR3 spans 16 residues. The CDR3 DNA sequence: TGCGCCAGCAGCCGAGGGCCGGCCTCTGGGGCCAACGTCCTGACTTTC. Encoded protein: CASSRGPASGANVLTF.

The chain employs TRBV10-1 and TRBJ2-7; the D gene is possibly TRBD1 (6 bases). The V end was cut by 0 bases, the J end by 1 base, with 10 bases between. The CDR3 runs 15 residues. Per the germline V gene, CDR1 is WNHNN and CDR2 is SYGVQD (reference sequence). The chain's CDR3 is CASSESGTPSYEQYF. The CDR3 nucleotides read TGCGCCAGCAGTGAGTCCGGGACACCATCCTACGAGCAGTACTTC.

CDR3 in amino acids: CASSLGRGRLSEAFF. The CDR3 bases are TGTGCCAGCAGCTTAGGGAGGGGGCGCTTATCTGAAGCTTTCTTT. The chain employs TRBV13 and TRBJ1-1, with 7 bases aligning to TRBD1. Looked up from germline, CDR1 is PRHDT and CDR2 is FYEKMQ (reference sequence). J was trimmed by 6 bases and V by 0 bases; bases with no gene match: 7. This CDR3 comprises 15 residues. The full variable domain, with the rest looked up from reference TRBV13 and TRBJ1-1, is AAGVIQSPRHLIKEKRETATLKCYPIPRHDTVYWYQQGPGQDPQFLISFYEKMQSDKGSIPDRFSAQQFSDYHSELNMSSLELGDSALYFCASSLGRGRLSEAFFGQGTRLTVV.

This clone is labeled as medium-sized. The J gene is TRBJ1-1, the V gene TRBV14; possibly TRBD1 for D (5 bases). V was shortened by 1 base and J by 4 bases, with 13 bases between the two germline ends. This CDR3 contains 15 residues. CDR1 SGHDN and CDR2 FVKESK come from the germline V gene. For the CDR3, the DNA is TGTGCCAGCAGCCAAGCTGGGGCTTTGGGCACTGAAGCTTTCTTT. It is translated as CASSQAGALGTEAFF.

This chain joins TRBV5-1 and TRBJ2-1; 8 bases are a match to TRBD2. This CDR3 has 13 residues. V lost 7 bases to trimming and J lost 7 bases; unmatched junction nucleotides: 7. Looked up from germline, CDR1 is SGHRS and CDR2 is YFSETQ. Here the CDR3 DNA reads TGCGCCAGCCGTGTCTCGGGAGGGAATGAGCAGTTCTTC. Protein: CASRVSGGNEQFF.